This T cell receptor beta chain appears in the sequencing data of a study of regulatory T cells in long-lasting Graves disease. In the study overall: Antithyroid drug use was under 3 months in newly diagnosed Graves' patients.

This clonotype appeared many times. Its antigen is unidentified. Study-level findings and limits: Persistent Graves' patients had lower TCR diversity than newly diagnosed ones. Persistent patients shared about 3,000 public clonotypes among themselves. Newly diagnosed patients shared fewer, at about a thousand.

Researchers made TCR beta libraries by using iRepertoire HTBI primers and running Arm-PCR on CDR3 regions. TCRdb independently ran MiXCR on the multiplex PCR reads; one entry per CDR3 protein. Among 350,000 to 500,000 distinct CDR3 sequences listed, around 17% were seen once. The CDR3 loop spans 16 amino acids. Trimming left V 6 bases short and J 4 bases short, with 18 bases between. Regarding time point: newly diagnosed GD, antithyroid drugs for less than 3 months. Researchers made the TCR library from RNA that was extracted from PBMCs. In addition, the sample was reused for a study of T cells in Graves' hyperthyroidism and ophthalmopathy.

Material: peripheral blood mononuclear cells (PBMCs), obtained at new diagnosis, from a patient treated with antithyroid drugs. This chain connects TRBV12-3 or TRBV12-4 to TRBJ2-2; possibly TRBD2 for D (6 bases). The receptor was isolated from a woman in her twenties or thirties with Graves disease. The CDR3 here is CASSRRRELFTGELFF. CDR3 DNA: TGTGCCAGCAGCCGAAGGAGGGAGTTATTCACCGGGGAGCTGTTTTTT.